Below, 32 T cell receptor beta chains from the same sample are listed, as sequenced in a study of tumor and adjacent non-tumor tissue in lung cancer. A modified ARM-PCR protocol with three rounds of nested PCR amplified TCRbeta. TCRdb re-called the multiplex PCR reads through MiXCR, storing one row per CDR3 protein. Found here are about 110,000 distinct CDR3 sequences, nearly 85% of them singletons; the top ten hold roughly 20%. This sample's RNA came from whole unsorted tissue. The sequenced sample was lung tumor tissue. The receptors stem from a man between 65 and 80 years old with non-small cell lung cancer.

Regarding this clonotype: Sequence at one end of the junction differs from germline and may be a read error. The CDR3 loop is CVSSYSGGANGYTF. Written as DNA, the CDR3 is TGTGTCAGCAGTTATTCGGGGGGCGCGAATGGCTACACCTTC. This chain links TRBV6-2 or TRBV6-3 with TRBJ1-2; a possible D gene is TRBD1 (6 bases). CDR1 and CDR2 (germline): MNHEY, SVGEGT. The CDR3 extends over 14 amino acids.

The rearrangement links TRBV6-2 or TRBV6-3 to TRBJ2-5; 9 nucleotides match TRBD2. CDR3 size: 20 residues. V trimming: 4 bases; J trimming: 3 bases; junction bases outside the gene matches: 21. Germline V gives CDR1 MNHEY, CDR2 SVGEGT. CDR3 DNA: TGTGCCAGCAGTTCCGTCAGGCTAGCGGGATCAGAACCCAAAAAAGAGACCCAGTACTTC. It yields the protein CASSSVRLAGSEPKKETQYF.

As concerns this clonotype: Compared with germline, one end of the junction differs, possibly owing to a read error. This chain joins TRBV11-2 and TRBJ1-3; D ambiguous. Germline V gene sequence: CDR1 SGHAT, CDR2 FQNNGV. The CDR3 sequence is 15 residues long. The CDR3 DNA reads TGTGACAGCGGCTCCAGCTGGGGTTCTGGAAACACCATATATTTT. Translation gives CDSGSSWGSGNTIYF.

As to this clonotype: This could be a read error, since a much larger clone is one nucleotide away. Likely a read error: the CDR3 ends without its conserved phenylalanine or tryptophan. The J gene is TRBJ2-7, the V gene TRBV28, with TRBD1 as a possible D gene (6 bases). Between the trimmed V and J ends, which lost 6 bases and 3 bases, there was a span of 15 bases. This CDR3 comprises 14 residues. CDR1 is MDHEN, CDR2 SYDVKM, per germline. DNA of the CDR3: TGTGCCAGCAGGGGAAAGGGCAGGGGCTACGAGCAGTACATC. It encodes CASRGKGRGYEQYI.

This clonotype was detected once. The chain's CDR3 is CASSQTRGFASYGYTF. The CDR3 DNA reads TGCGCCAGCAGCCAGACTCGGGGTTTTGCTTCCTATGGCTACACCTTC. The chain joins TRBV4-1 to TRBJ1-2; D is undetermined. V was shortened by 3 bases and J by 4 bases, with 18 bases between the two germline ends. CDR1 MGHRA and CDR2 YSYEKL come from the germline V gene. This CDR3 is 16 amino acids long.

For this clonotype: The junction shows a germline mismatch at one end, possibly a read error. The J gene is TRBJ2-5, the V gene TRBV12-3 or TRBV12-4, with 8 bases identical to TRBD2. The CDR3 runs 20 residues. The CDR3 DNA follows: TGTGCCAGCAGAAAAAGCGACTACCCGACTAGCGAGCTTCCCCAGGAGACCCATTACTTC. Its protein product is CASRKSDYPTSELPQETHYF.

The CDR3 loop reads CASSLQGVNARELFF. As DNA, the CDR3 is TGTGCCAGCAGCCTCCAGGGTGTGAACGCCCGGGAGCTGTTTTTT. V gene TRBV6-5 combines with J gene TRBJ2-2; a weak D match, TRBD1 (5 bases). The germline V and J ends were trimmed by 6 bases and 9 bases, with 20 bases remaining between them. The CDR3 contains 15 residues. The germline V gene has CDR1 MNHEY and CDR2 SVGAGI.

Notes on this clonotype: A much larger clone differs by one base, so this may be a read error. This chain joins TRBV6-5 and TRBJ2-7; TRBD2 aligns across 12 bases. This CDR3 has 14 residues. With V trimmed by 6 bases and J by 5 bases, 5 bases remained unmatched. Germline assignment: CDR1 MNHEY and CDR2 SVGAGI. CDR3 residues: CASSLAGGTHEQYF. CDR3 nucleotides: TGTGCCAGCAGCCTAGCGGGGGGGACCCACGAGCAGTACTTC.

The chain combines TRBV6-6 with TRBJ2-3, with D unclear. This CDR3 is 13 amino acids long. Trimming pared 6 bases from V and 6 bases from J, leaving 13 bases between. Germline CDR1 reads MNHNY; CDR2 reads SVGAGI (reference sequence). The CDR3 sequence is CASSPYQSDTQYF. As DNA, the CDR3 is TGTGCCAGCAGCCCATATCAGAGTGATACGCAGTATTTT.

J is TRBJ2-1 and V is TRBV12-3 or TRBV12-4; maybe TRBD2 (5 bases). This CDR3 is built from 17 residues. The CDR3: CVRSSGGGGSLHNEQFF. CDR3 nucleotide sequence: TGTGTCAGGAGTTCCGGAGGTGGTGGGAGCCTCCACAATGAGCAGTTCTTC.

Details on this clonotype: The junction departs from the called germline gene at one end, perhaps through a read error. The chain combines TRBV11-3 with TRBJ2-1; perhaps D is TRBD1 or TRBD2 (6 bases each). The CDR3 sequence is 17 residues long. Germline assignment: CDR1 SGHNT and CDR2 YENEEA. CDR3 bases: TGTGCCAGCAGCCTCCTAGAGACTAACGGGGGCTACAATGAGCAGTTTTTC. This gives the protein CASSLLETNGGYNEQFF.

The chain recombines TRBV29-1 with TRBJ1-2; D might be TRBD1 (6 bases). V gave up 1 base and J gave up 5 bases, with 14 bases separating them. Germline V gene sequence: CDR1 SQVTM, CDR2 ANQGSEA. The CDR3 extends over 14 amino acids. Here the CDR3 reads CSVEAAGGGYGYTF. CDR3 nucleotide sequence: TGCAGCGTTGAAGCGGCGGGGGGCGGGTATGGCTACACCTTC. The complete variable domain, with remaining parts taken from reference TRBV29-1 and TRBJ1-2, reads SAVISQKPSRDICQRGTSLTIQCQVDSQVTMMFWYRQQPGQSLTLIATANQGSEATYESGFVIDKFPISRPNLTFSTLTVSNMSPEDSSIYLCSVEAAGGGYGYTFGSGTRLTVV.

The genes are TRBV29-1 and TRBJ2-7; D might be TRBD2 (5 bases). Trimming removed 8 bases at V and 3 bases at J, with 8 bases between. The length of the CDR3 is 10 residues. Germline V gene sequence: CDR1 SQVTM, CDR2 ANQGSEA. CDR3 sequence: CSSGNYEQYF. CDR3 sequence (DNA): TGCAGCTCCGGGAACTACGAGCAGTACTTC.

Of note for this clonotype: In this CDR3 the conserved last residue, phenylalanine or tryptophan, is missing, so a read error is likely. The CDR3 sequence is CASSQDSMNTEAFI. Here the CDR3 DNA reads TGCGCCAGCAGCCAAGATAGTATGAACACTGAAGCTTTCATT. The V call is TRBV4-1, the J call TRBJ1-1; no reliable D call. Germline V gene sequence: CDR1 MGHRA, CDR2 YSYEKL. V was pared by 0 bases and J by 0 bases, with 5 bases between. The CDR3 has 14 amino acids.

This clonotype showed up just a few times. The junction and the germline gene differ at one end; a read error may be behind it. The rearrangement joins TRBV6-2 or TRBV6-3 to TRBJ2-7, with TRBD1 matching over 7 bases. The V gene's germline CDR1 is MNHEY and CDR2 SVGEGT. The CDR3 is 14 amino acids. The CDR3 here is CASSWGQSSYEQYF. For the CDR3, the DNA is TGTGCCAGCAGTTGGGGACAGAGCTCCTACGAGCAATACTTC.

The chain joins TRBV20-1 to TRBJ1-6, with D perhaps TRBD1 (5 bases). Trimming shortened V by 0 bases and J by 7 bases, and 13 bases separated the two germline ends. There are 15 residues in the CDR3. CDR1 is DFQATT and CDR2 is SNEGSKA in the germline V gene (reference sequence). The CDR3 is CSARDPGLTNSPLHF. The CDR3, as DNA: TGCAGTGCTAGAGATCCGGGACTAACCAATTCACCCCTCCACTTT.

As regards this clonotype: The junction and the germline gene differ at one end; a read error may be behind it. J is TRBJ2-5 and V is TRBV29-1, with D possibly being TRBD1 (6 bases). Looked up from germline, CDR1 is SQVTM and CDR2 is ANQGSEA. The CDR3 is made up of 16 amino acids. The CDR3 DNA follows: TGCAATGCCAAGCCCTACCTCCAGACAGGTCAAGAGACCCACTATTTC. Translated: CNAKPYLQTGQETHYF. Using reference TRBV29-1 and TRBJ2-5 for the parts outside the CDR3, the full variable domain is SAVISQKPSRDICQRGTSLTIQCQVDSQVTMMFWYRQQPGQSLTLIATANQGSEATYESGFVIDKFPISRPNLTFSTLTVSNMSPEDSSIYLCNAKPYLQTGQETHYFGPGTRLLVL.

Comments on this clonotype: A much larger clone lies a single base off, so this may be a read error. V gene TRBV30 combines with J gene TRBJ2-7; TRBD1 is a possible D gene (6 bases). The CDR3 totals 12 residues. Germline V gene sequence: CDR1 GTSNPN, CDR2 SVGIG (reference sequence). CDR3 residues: CAWTGVRAEHYF. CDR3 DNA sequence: TGTGCCTGGACAGGGGTTCGTGCCGAGCATTACTTC.

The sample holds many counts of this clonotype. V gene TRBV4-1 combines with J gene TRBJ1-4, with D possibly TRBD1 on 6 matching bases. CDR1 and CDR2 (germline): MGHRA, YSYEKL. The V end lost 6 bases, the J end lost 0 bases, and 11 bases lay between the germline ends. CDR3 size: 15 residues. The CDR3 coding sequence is TGCGCCAGCAGACGGGACAAAACAACTAATGAAAAACTGTTTTTT. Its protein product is CASRRDKTTNEKLFF.

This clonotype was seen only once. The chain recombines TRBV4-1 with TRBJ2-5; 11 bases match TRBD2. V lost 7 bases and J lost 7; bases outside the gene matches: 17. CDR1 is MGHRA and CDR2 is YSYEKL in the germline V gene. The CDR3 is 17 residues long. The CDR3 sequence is CASIQEDSGGAWGTQYF. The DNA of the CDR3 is TGCGCCAGCATTCAAGAGGATAGCGGGGGGGCCTGGGGGACCCAGTACTTC.

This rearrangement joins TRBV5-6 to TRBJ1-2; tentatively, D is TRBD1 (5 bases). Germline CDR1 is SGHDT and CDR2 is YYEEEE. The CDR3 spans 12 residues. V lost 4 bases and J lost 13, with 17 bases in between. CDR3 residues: CASSPMEGRLTF. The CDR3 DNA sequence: TGTGCCAGCAGCCCTATGGAGGGGAGGCTCACCTTC.

The CDR3 sequence: CAGTLVTGESGEQYF. In DNA, the CDR3 is TGCGCCGGCACCTTGGTGACAGGAGAGAGCGGTGAGCAGTACTTC. V gene TRBV5-1 combines with J gene TRBJ2-7; tentatively, D is TRBD1 (6 bases). Trimming pared 10 bases from V and 7 bases from J, leaving 27 bases between. The CDR3 is made up of 15 amino acids. Germline V gene data show CDR1 as SGHRS and CDR2 as YFSETQ.

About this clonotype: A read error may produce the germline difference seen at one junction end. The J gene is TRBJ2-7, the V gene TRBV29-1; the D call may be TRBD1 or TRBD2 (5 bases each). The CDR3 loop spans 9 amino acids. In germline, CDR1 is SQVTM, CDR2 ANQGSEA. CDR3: CSPGAEQYF. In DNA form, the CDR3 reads TGTAGCCCCGGGGCAGAGCAGTACTTC.

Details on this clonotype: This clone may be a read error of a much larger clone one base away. The CDR3 is CSAGRSGSLEETQYF. CDR3 sequence (DNA): TGCAGTGCTGGGCGTAGCGGGAGTTTGGAAGAGACCCAGTACTTC. The V call is TRBV20-1, the J call TRBJ2-5; TRBD2 matches at 9 bases. The germline gives CDR1 DFQATT, CDR2 SNEGSKA (reference sequence). This CDR3 is 15 amino acids long. The trim removed 5 bases at V and 3 bases at J, leaving 10 bases unmatched.

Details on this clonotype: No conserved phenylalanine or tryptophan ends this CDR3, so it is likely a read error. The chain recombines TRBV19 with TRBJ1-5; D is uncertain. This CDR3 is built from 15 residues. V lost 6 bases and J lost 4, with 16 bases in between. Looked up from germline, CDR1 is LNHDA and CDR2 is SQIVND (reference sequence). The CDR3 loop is CASSMKLGLNQPQHS. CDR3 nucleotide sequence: TGTGCCAGTAGCATGAAGCTGGGTCTTAATCAGCCCCAGCATTCT.

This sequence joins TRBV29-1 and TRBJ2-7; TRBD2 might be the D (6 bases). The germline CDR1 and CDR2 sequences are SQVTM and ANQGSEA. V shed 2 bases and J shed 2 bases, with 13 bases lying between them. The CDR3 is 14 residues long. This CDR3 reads CSVESAGPAYEQYF. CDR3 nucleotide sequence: TGCAGCGTTGAAAGCGCGGGACCGGCCTACGAGCAGTACTTC.

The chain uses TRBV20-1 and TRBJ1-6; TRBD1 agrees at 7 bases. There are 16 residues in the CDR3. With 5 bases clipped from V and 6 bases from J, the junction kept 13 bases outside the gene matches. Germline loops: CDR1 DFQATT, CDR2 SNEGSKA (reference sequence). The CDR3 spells CSAGTRQGISNSPLHF. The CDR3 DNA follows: TGCAGTGCTGGAACGCGACAGGGAATTAGTAATTCACCCCTCCACTTT.

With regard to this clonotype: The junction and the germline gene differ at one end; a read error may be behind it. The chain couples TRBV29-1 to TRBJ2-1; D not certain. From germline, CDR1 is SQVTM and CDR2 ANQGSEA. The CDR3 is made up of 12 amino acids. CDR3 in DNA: TGCAAAGCAATCGGGCTATACAATGAGCAGTTGTTC. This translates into CKAIGLYNEQLF.

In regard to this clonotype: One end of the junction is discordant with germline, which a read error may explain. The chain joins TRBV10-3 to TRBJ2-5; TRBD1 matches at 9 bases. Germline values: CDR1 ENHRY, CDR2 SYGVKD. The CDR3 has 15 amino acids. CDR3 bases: TGTGCCATCAGTTCAACAGGGGGCGCGGAAGAGACCCAGCACTTC. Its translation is CAISSTGGAEETQHF.

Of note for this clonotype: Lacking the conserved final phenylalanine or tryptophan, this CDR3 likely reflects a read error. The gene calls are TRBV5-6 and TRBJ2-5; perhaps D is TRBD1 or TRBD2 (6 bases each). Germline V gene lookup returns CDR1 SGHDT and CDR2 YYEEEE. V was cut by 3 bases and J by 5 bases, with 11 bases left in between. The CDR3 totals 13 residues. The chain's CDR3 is CASSSGAWETQYL. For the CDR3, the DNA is TGTGCCAGCAGCTCGGGGGCGTGGGAGACCCAGTACTTA.

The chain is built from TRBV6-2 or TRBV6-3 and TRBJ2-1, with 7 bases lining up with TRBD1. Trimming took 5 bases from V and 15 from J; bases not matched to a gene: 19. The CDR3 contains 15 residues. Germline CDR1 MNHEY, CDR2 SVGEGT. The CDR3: CASSNRGSSYNAPFF. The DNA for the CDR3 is TGTGCCAGCAGTAACAGGGGCAGCTCCTACAATGCGCCGTTCTTC.

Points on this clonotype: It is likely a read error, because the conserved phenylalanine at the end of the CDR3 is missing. The CDR3 region is CASASGWGWETQYI. CDR3 nucleotide sequence: TGTGCCAGCGCTTCCGGTTGGGGGTGGGAGACCCAGTACATC. This sequence joins TRBV11-3 and TRBJ2-5; D tentatively reads TRBD1 or TRBD2 (5 bases each). The CDR3 has 14 amino acids. The V end lost 8 bases, the J end lost 5 bases, and 18 bases lay between the germline ends. The germline V gene has CDR1 SGHNT and CDR2 YENEEA.